This T cell receptor (beta chain) was identified during a study of blood T cell repertoires in COVID-19 (dated by TCRdb to between 2020 and 2021). Broadly, across the study: The collaborator samples originated in the United States, Italy and Spain and spanned the acute and convalescent phases of COVID-19. The material from the prospective study consisted of cDNA or gDNA derived from T cells, B-cell-depleted T cells, or PBMCs. The dataset comprised deeply sampled blood TCRbeta repertoires from subjects exposed to, actively infected with, or recovered from COVID-19. The repertoires were released in a freely available public database intended as a resource for research on the immune response to SARS-CoV-2. The samples were drawn from the first 160 participants of the ongoing ImmuneRACE study and from roughly 1,300 subjects provided by 6 global collaborators. Sample metadata almost always included a de-identified subject ID, COVID-19 status, age in years and sex. Where available, HLA class I and class II types were taken from metadata supplied by the sample provider and were not determined by assay-based typing.

A remark on this clone: This clone's antigen is unknown. Base qualities are not provided; no much larger clone lies one nucleotide away.

Study-wide conclusions, independent of this receptor: How much clinical and demographic metadata was included differed by source and by participant, and the metadata was provided uncurated.

TCRbeta CDR3 regions were amplified from genomic DNA by means of the immunoSEQ Assay, a bias-controlled multiplex PCR. On the authors' methods: The number of nucleated cells in each sample was estimated by amplification of reference gene primers within the assay. To quantify the absolute abundance of each unique TCRbeta CDR3 rearrangement, sequence reads were collapsed and filtered. For each sample, productive Simpson clonality was calculated as the square root of Simpson's diversity index over productive rearrangements. TCRdb re-hosts the immuneACCESS table, in-frame sequences only. Its copies lack some clones; in the studies checked, an unresolved V gene accounts for under half of them, and the cause for the rest is not known. V, J and clone size were drawn from that table, and D and trimming were deduced from the DNA. For this sample there are roughly 35,000 clones; 81% appear just once. The ten top clones hold about 29% of the sample.

The collaborating institutions used their own protocols to collect whole blood in K2EDTA tubes. For TCRbeta analysis, collaborators shipped samples in one of three forms: frozen whole blood, isolated PBMCs, or DNA extracted from either of those sample types. The receptor's source is an elderly man with active or convalescent COVID-19. The sequenced sample was peripheral blood.

The CDR3 amino acid sequence is: CASSHTPGQRNSYEQYF. The DNA reads TGCGCCAGCAGCCACACCCCGGGACAGCGAAACTCCTACGAGCAGTACTTC. This chain is built from TRBV4-1 and TRBJ2-7; TRBD1 agrees with 7 junctional bases. Here V drops 3 bases and J drops 0 bases, and the junction holds 11 bases not matched to any gene. CDR1 and CDR2 were assigned from the germline V gene as MGHRA and YSYEKL. The CDR3 covers 17 residues, taking in both the cysteine and the phenylalanine. Only the CDR3 part of the read is kept: 51 bases, read in frame from the first base.